A selection of T cell receptor beta chains follows, all from one sample in a study of OX40 agonist ivuxolimab in advanced cancers. Clones were sequenced by immunoSEQ multiplex PCR, and TCRdb holds only the in-frame ones, with some missing. Here the sample spans approximately 89,000 clones, more than 70% being singletons. The sequencing used CD4+ or CD8+ T cells sorted from blood, collected in a trial of the OX40 agonist ivuxolimab. Receptor source: an adult with an advanced solid tumor such as melanoma, head and neck, liver or kidney cancer. CDR3s include the opening cysteine and the closing phenylalanine or tryptophan. A D gene is named only where the DNA matches it firmly.

15	NA	TRBJ2-7	TRBV7-9	TGTGCCAGCAGCTCGGGGGTCCAGGGGGGCTACGAGCAGTACTTC	CASSSGVQGGYEQYF
14	NA	TRBJ1-6	TRBV6-5	TGTGCCAGCAGTTGGAGGGCAGAGAATTCACCCCTCCACTTT	CASSWRAENSPLHF
12	NA	TRBJ1-1	TRBV27	TGTGCCAGCAGTTTAAGGGGCACTGAAGCTTTCTTT	CASSLRGTEAFF
15	TRBD1	TRBJ1-3	TRBV30	TGTGCCTGGGGGGGACAGGCCCTTTATGGAAACACCATATATTTT	CAWGGQALYGNTIYF
14	TRBD2	TRBJ2-3	TRBV11-2	TGTGCCAGCAGCTTAACTAGCGGGGCCCGCCATGGGTATTTT	CASSLTSGARHGYF
16	TRBD1	TRBJ1-2	TRBV18	TGTGCCAGCTCCTCCGGGACAGGGGGCCACATTGGTGGCTACACCTTC	CASSSGTGGHIGGYTF
19	NA	TRBJ2-7	TRBV27	TGTGCCAGCAGTCTCACCGCAGCCTCTAGTCAGCATTTCAACCACGAGCAGTACTTC	CASSLTAASSQHFNHEQYF
17	NA	TRBJ2-2	TRBV5-1	TGCGCCAGCAGCAAAGGGCTGGCAGGGGAATGGGCCGGGGAGCTGTTTTTT	CASSKGLAGEWAGELFF
14	TRBD2	TRBJ2-7	TRBV6-1	TGTGCCAGCAGGCAGACTAGCGGGGCCTACGAGCAGTACTTC	CASRQTSGAYEQYF
13	NA	TRBJ1-2	TRBV9	TGTGCCAGCAGCGTAGGAGTTGTTCAAGGCTACACCTTC	CASSVGVVQGYTF